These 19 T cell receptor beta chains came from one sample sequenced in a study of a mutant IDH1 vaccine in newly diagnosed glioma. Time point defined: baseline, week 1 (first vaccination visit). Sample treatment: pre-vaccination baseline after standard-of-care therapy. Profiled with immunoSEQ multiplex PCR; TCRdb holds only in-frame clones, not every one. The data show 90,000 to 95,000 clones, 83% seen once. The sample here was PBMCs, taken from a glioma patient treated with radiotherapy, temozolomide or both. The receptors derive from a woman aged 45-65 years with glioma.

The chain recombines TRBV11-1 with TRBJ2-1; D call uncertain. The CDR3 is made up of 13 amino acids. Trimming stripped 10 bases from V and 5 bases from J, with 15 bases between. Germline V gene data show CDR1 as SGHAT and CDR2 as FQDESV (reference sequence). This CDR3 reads CATAVEQNNEQFF. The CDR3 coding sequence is TGTGCCACCGCGGTTGAGCAGAACAATGAGCAGTTCTTC.

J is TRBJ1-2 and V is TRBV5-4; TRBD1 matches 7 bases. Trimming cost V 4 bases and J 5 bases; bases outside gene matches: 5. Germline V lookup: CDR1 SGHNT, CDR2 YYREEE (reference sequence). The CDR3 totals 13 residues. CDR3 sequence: CASSRDSLYGYTF. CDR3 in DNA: TGTGCCAGCAGCCGGGACAGTCTATATGGCTACACCTTC.

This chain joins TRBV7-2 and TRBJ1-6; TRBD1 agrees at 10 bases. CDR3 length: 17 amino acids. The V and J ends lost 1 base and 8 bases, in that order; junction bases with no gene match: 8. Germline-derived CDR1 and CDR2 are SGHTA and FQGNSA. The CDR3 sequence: CASSLVSRTGGHSPLHF. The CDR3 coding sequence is TGTGCCAGCAGCTTAGTTTCCAGGACAGGGGGGCATTCACCCCTCCACTTT.

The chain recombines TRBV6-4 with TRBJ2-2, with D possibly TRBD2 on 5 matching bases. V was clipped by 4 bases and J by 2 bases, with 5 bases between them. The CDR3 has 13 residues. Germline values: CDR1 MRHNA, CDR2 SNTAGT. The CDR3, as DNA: TGTGCCAGCAGTGGGACTAACACCGGGGAGCTGTTTTTT. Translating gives CASSGTNTGELFF.

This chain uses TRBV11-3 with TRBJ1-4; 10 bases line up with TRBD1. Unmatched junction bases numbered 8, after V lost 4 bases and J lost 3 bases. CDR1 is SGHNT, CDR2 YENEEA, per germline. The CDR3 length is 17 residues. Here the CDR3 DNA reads TGTGCCAGCAGCTCGACAGGGGGCGGAGGGGCTAATGAAAAACTGTTTTTT. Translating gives CASSSTGGGGANEKLFF.

CDR3 residues: CSAGRTEAFF. The CDR3 nucleotides read TGCAGTGCGGGCCGCACTGAAGCTTTCTTT. V usage is TRBV20-1 and J usage is TRBJ1-1; D is undetermined. Germline values: CDR1 DFQATT, CDR2 SNEGSKA (reference sequence). This CDR3 has 10 residues. V was pared by 6 bases and J by 4 bases, with 6 bases between.

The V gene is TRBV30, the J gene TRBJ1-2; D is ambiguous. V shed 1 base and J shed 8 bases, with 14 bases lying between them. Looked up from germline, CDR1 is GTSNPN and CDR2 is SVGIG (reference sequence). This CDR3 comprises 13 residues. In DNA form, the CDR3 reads TGTGCCTGGAGTGGTATAAAGGAGAAAGGCTACACCTTC. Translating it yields CAWSGIKEKGYTF.

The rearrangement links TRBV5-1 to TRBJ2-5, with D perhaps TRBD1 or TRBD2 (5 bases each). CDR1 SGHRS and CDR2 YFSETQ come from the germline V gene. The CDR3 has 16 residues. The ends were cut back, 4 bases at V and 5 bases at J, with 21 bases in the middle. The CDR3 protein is CASSPEVGVKSETQYF. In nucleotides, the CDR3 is TGCGCCAGCAGCCCCGAAGTGGGGGTGAAGTCTGAGACCCAGTACTTC.

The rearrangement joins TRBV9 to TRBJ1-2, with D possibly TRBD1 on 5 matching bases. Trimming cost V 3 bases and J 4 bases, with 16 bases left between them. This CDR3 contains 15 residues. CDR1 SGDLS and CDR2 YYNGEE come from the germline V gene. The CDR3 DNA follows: TGTGCCAGCAGCGAGAGTGCAGGGTTCGGCTATGGCTACACCTTC. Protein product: CASSESAGFGYGYTF.

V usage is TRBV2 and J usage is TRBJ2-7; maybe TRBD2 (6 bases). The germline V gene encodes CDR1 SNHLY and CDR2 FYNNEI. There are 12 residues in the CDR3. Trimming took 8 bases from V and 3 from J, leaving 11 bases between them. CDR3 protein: CASVGGGYEQYF. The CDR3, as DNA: TGTGCCAGCGTCGGGGGAGGCTACGAGCAGTACTTC.

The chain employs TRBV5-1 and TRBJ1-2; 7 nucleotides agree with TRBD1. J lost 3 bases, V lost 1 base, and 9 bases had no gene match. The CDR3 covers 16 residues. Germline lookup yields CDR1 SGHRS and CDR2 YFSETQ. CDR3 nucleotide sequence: TGCGCCAGCAGCTTGTCCCCGGACAGGTGGGACTATGGCTACACCTTC. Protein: CASSLSPDRWDYGYTF.

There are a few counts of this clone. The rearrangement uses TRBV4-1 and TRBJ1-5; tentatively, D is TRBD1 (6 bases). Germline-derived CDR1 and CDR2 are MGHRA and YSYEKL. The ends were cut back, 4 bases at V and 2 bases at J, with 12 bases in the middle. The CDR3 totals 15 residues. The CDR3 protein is CASSLGDIGNQPQHF. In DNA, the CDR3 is TGCGCCAGCAGCCTCGGGGACATAGGCAATCAGCCCCAGCATTTT.

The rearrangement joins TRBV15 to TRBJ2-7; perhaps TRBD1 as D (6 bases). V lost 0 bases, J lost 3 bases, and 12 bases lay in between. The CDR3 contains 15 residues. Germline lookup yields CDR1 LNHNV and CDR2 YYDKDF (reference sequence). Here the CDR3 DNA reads TGTGCCACCAGCAGAGATTTGGGGGCACTCTACGAGCAGTACTTC. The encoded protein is CATSRDLGALYEQYF.

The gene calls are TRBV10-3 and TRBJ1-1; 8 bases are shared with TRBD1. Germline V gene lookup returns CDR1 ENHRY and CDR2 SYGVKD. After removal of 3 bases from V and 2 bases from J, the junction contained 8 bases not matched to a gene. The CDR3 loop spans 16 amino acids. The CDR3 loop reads CAISDLSQGANTEAFF. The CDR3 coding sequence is TGTGCCATCAGTGACCTCTCCCAGGGGGCCAACACTGAAGCTTTCTTT.

CDR3 in amino acids: CSVGKGAANPGGYTF. Here the CDR3 DNA reads TGCAGCGTTGGAAAGGGGGCAGCTAACCCAGGGGGCTACACCTTC. The chain has TRBV29-1 and TRBJ1-2; 7 bases match TRBD1. CDR3 length: 15 amino acids. V dropped 4 bases and J dropped 8; count of bases not matched to a gene: 16. CDR1 and CDR2 from the germline V gene are SQVTM and ANQGSEA.

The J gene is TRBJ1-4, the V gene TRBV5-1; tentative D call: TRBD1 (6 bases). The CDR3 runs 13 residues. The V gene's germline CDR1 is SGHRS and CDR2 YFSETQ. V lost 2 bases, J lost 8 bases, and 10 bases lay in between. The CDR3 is CASSFGRGEKLFF. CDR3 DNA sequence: TGCGCCAGCAGCTTCGGGAGGGGGGAAAAACTGTTTTTT.

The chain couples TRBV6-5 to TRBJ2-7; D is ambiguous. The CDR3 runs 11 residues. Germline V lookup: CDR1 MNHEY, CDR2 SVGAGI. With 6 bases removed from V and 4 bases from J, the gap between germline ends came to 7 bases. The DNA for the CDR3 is TGTGCCAGCAGGGTCGGATACGAGCAGTACTTC. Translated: CASRVGYEQYF.

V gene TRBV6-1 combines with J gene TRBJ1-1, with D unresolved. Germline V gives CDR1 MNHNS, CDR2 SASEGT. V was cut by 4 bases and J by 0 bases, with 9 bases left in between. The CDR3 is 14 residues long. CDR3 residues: CASSARLMNTEAFF. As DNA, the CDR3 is TGTGCCAGCAGTGCTCGATTAATGAACACTGAAGCTTTCTTT.

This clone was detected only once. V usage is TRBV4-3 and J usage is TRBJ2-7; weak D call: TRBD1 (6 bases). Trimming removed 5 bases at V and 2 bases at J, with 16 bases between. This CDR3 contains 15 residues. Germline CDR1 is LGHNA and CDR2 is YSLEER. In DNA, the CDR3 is TGCGCCAGCAGCGCCCATTCCTCAGGGGCCTACGAGCAGTACTTC. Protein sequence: CASSAHSSGAYEQYF.